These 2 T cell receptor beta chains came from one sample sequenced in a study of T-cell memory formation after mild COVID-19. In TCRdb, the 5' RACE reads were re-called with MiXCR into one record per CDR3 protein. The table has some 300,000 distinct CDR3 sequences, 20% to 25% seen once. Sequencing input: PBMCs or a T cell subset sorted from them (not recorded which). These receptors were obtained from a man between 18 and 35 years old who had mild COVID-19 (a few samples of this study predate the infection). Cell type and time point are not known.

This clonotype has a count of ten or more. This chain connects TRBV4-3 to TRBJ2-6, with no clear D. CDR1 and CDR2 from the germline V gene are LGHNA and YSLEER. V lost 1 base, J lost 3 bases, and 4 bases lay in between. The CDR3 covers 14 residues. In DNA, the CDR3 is TGCGCCAGCAGCCAAGGGGATGGGGCCAACGTCCTGACTTTC. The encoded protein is CASSQGDGANVLTF.

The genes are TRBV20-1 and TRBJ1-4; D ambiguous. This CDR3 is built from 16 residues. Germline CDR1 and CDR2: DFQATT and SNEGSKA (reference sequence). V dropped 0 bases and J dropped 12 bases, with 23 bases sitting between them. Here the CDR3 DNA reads TGCAGTGCTAGAGATCTGTCTTCCACCTCGCCGTGGGAACTGTTTTTT. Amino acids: CSARDLSSTSPWELFF.